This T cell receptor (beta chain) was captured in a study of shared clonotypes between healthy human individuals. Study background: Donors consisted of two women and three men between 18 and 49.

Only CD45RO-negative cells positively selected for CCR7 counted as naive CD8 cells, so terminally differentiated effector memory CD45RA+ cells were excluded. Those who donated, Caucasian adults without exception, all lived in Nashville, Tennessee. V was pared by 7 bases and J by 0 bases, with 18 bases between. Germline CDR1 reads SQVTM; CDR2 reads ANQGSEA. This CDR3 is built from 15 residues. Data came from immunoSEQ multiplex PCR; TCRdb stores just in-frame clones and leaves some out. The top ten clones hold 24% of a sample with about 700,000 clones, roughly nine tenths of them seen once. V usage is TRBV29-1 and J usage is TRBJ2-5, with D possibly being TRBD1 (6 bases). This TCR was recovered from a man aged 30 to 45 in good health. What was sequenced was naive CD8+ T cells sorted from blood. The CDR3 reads CSADIQGTNQETQYF. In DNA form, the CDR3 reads TGCAGCGCCGATATCCAGGGGACAAACCAAGAGACCCAGTACTTC.